Listed below are T cell receptor beta chains from one sample, sequenced in a study of blood T cells in healthy people across ages. TCRdb redid the calling of the 5' RACE reads with MiXCR, one entry per CDR3 protein. Here the sample spans around 990,000 distinct CDR3 sequences, around 27% being singletons. These data also formed part of another study, on T cells of mothers and their children.

The sample was blood. Receptors originate from a girl aged 2-9 years in good health. CDR3s include the opening cysteine and the closing phenylalanine or tryptophan. The D gene is left open where the match is weak. Rows may omit the clone size; those that give it use once, few, many or a size class.

size	V	J	D	CDR3	DNA
few	TRBV3-1	TRBJ2-2	TRBD2	CASGLAGASGELFF	TGTGCCAGCGGACTAGCGGGGGCCAGCGGGGAGCTGTTTTTT
few	TRBV7-3	TRBJ2-2	.	CASSLPRGTNTGELFF	TGTGCCAGCAGCTTGCCCCGGGGGACGAACACCGGGGAGCTGTTTTTT
.	TRBV29-1	TRBJ2-3	TRBD2	CSVERLAGGLDTGTQYF	TGCAGCGTTGAGAGACTAGCGGGGGGGCTCGACACAGGTACGCAGTATTTT
once	TRBV4-1	TRBJ2-4	.	CASSHYGERNIQYF	TGCGCCAGCAGCCATTACGGGGAACGGAACATTCAGTACTTC
few	TRBV4-1	TRBJ2-7	.	CASSQDRLGEQYF	TGCGCCAGCAGCCAAGATCGACTAGGCGAGCAGTACTTC
few	TRBV5-1	TRBJ1-1	.	CASSPLGQGNTEAFF	TGCGCCAGCAGTCCATTGGGGCAGGGGAACACTGAAGCTTTCTTT
few	TRBV7-2	TRBJ2-2	.	CASSSPPLDRLFF	TGTGCCAGCAGCTCTCCCCCTTTGGATCGGCTGTTTTTT
.	TRBV28	TRBJ2-5	TRBD1	CASIIGGTGGETQYF	TGTGCCAGCATCATTGGAGGGACAGGGGGAGAGACCCAGTACTTC
few	TRBV28	TRBJ1-2	.	CASSGGRDCGYTF	TGTGCCAGCAGCGGCGGTCGGGACTGTGGCTACACCTTC
.	TRBV12-3/TRBV12-4	TRBJ1-2	.	CASSLNSIINGYTF	TGTGCCAGCAGTTTAAATTCTATAATCAATGGCTACACCTTC
.	TRBV5-1	TRBJ2-7	TRBD1	CASSLNSGQTYEQYF	TGCGCCAGCAGCTTAAACTCGGGACAGACTTACGAGCAGTACTTC
.	TRBV5-1	TRBJ2-3	.	CASSFEGGSTDTQYF	TGCGCCAGCAGCTTCGAGGGTGGGTCGACAGATACGCAGTATTTT
.	TRBV7-9	TRBJ2-5	.	CASSPPGPKGQETQYF	TGTGCCAGCAGCCCACCGGGACCCAAGGGCCAGGAGACCCAGTACTTC
.	TRBV19	TRBJ1-2	.	CASSISAANYGYTF	TGTGCCAGTAGTATCAGCGCCGCTAACTATGGCTACACCTTC
few	TRBV5-1	TRBJ2-7	.	CASRVRDQTYEQYF	TGCGCCAGCAGGGTAAGGGACCAAACCTACGAGCAGTACTTC
.	TRBV29-1	TRBJ2-1	TRBD2	CSAPLAVPSGEQFF	TGCAGCGCCCCACTAGCGGTCCCATCGGGTGAGCAGTTCTTC
.	TRBV4-3	TRBJ2-3	TRBD2	CASSQDIGGGTDTQYF	TGCGCCAGCAGCCAAGATATCGGGGGGGGCACAGATACGCAGTATTTT
few	TRBV24-1	TRBJ2-3	TRBD1	CATSDFAGGQAQRPDEQYF	TGTGCCACCAGTGATTTCGCCGGAGGACAGGCCCAACGGCCAGACGAGCAGTATTTT
.	TRBV28	TRBJ1-1	.	CASSSPAKNTEAFF	TGTGCCAGCAGTAGTCCCGCGAAGAACACTGAAGCTTTCTTT
.	TRBV20-1	TRBJ1-2	.	CSARDPADGSYGYTF	TGCAGTGCTAGAGATCCCGCGGACGGTTCCTATGGCTACACCTTC
.	TRBV7-9	TRBJ2-7	.	CASSWDHPYEQYF	TGTGCCAGCAGCTGGGACCACCCCTACGAGCAGTACTTC
.	TRBV7-6	TRBJ1-1	.	CASSSLDAEAFF	TGTGCCAGCAGCTCCCTGGACGCTGAAGCTTTCTTT
.	TRBV4-1	TRBJ2-5	TRBD1	CASSQSGTARETQYF	TGCGCCAGCAGCCAATCGGGGACAGCCCGCGAGACCCAGTACTTC
many	TRBV27	TRBJ2-6	.	CASSKISAGANVLTF	TGTGCCAGCAGTAAAATTTCCGCTGGGGCCAACGTCCTGACTTTC
.	TRBV6-2/TRBV6-3	TRBJ2-5	.	CASSFGETGNQETQYF	TGTGCCAGCAGCTTCGGGGAAACAGGGAATCAAGAGACCCAGTACTTC
few	TRBV7-9	TRBJ1-4	TRBD1	CASSLTGETNEKLFF	TGTGCCAGCAGCTTAACAGGGGAAACTAATGAAAAACTGTTTTTT
.	TRBV14	TRBJ1-1	.	CASSPPEGMNTEAFF	TGTGCCAGCAGCCCCCCGGAGGGGATGAACACTGAAGCTTTCTTT
many	TRBV7-2	TRBJ2-7	.	CASSLGGILTEQYF	TGTGCCAGCAGCTTAGGGGGGATTCTTACCGAGCAGTACTTC
.	TRBV7-9	TRBJ1-4	.	CASSPTLSPGGKLFF	TGTGCCAGCAGCCCAACACTCTCCCCGGGCGGAAAACTGTTTTTT
.	TRBV2	TRBJ2-5	.	CASGPLADQETQYF	TGTGCCAGCGGCCCCTTAGCGGACCAAGAGACCCAGTACTTC
.	TRBV2	TRBJ2-7	.	CASSEGTWRDEQYF	TGTGCCAGCAGTGAGGGGACGTGGCGAGACGAGCAGTACTTC
.	TRBV20-1	TRBJ2-7	TRBD1	CSAWGQAEQYF	TGCAGTGCTTGGGGACAGGCCGAGCAGTACTTC
few	TRBV2	TRBJ2-5	.	CAILVPNQETQYF	TGTGCCATACTGGTGCCTAATCAAGAGACCCAGTACTTC
.	TRBV7-8	TRBJ1-4	TRBD1	CASSLGGQVEKLFF	TGTGCCAGCAGCTTAGGGGGACAGGTCGAAAAACTGTTTTTT
.	TRBV7-9	TRBJ1-6	.	CASRDRNSPLHF	TGTGCCAGCAGGGACAGAAATTCACCCCTCCACTTT
.	TRBV6-1	TRBJ1-2	.	CASSELVRGYTF	TGTGCCAGCAGTGAATTGGTGCGCGGCTACACCTTC
.	TRBV24-1	TRBJ1-5	.	CATSGAFLQPQHF	TGTGCCACCAGTGGGGCGTTTTTACAGCCCCAGCATTTT
many	TRBV12-3/TRBV12-4	TRBJ1-2	.	CASSNTNKNLYGYTF	TGTGCCAGCAGCAACACCAATAAAAACCTCTATGGCTACACCTTC
few	TRBV27	TRBJ2-7	TRBD2	CASSEPGLAPEQYF	TGTGCCAGCAGTGAACCGGGACTAGCCCCCGAGCAGTACTTC
few	TRBV27	TRBJ2-1	TRBD2	CASSSAGALLYNEQFF	TGTGCCAGCAGTTCAGCGGGGGCCCTCCTTTACAATGAGCAGTTCTTC
.	TRBV7-2	TRBJ2-7	TRBD2	CASSLTGLALYEQYF	TGTGCCAGCAGCTTAACGGGACTAGCCCTGTACGAGCAGTACTTC
few	TRBV6-6	TRBJ2-7	TRBD1	CASSTGTGLYEQYF	TGTGCCAGCAGCACCGGGACAGGCCTCTACGAGCAGTACTTC
few	TRBV12-3/TRBV12-4	TRBJ2-1	.	CASSIGPTEQFF	TGTGCCAGCAGCATAGGCCCCACGGAGCAGTTCTTC
few	TRBV6-5	TRBJ2-7	.	CASSYSGQEDEQYF	TGTGCCAGCAGTTACTCGGGTCAGGAGGACGAGCAGTACTTC
.	TRBV29-1	TRBJ1-2	.	CSVSDGSSYGYTF	TGCAGCGTTTCGGACGGATCCTCCTATGGCTACACCTTC